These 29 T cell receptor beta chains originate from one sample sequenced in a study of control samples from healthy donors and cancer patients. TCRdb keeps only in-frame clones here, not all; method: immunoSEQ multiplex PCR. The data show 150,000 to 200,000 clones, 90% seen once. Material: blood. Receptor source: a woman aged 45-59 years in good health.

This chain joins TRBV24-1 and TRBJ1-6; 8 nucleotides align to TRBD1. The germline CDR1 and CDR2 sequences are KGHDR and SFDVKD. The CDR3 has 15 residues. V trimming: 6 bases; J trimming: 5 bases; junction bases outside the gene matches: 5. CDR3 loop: CATSPLDRDNSPLHF. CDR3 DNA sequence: TGTGCCACCAGTCCCCTGGACAGGGATAATTCACCCCTCCACTTT.

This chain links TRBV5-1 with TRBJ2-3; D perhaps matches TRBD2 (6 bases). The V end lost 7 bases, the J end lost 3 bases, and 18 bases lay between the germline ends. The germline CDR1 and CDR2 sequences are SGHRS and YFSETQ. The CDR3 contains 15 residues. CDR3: CASGVADYRTDTQYF. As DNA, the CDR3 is TGCGCCAGCGGAGTAGCGGACTATAGGACAGATACGCAGTATTTT.

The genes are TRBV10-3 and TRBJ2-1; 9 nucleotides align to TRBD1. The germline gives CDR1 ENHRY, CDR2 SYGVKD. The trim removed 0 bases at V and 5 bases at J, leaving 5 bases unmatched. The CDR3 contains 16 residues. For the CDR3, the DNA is TGTGCCATCAGTGAGTCGGGACAGGGAACAGACAATGAGCAGTTCTTC. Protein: CAISESGQGTDNEQFF.

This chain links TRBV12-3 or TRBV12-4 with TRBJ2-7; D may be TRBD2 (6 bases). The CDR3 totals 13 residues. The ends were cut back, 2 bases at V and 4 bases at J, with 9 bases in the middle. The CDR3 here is CASSLKAGYEQYF. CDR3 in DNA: TGTGCCAGCAGTTTAAAGGCGGGGTACGAGCAGTACTTC.

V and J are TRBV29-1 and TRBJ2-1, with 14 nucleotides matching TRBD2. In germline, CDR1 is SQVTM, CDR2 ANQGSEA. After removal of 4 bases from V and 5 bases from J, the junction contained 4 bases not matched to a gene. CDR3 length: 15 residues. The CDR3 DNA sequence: TGCAGCGTTGTTCCGGGACTAGCGGGAGACAATGAGCAGTTCTTC. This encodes CSVVPGLAGDNEQFF.

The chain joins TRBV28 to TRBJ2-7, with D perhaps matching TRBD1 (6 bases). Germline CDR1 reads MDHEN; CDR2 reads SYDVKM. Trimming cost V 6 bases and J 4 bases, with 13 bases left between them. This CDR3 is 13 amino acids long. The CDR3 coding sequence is TGTGCCAGCAGGCATCGGACAGTATACGAGCAGTACTTC. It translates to CASRHRTVYEQYF.

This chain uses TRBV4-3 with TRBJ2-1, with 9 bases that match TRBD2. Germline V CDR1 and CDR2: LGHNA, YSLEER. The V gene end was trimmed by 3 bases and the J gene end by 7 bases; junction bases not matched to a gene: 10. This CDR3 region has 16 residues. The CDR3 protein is CASSQGTSSHPNEQFF. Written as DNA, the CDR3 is TGCGCCAGCAGCCAGGGGACTAGCTCTCATCCTAATGAGCAGTTCTTC.

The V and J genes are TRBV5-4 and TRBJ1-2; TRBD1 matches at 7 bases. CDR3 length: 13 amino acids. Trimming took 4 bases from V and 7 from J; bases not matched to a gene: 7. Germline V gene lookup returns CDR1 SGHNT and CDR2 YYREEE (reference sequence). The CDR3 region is CASSKDRVGGYTF. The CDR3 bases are TGTGCCAGCAGCAAAGACAGGGTAGGTGGCTACACCTTC. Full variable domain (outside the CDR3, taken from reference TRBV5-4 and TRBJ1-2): ETGVTQSPTHLIKTRGQQVTLRCSSQSGHNTVSWYQQALGQGPQFIFQYYREEENGRGNFPPRFSGLQFPNYSSELNVNALELDDSALYLCASSKDRVGGYTFGSGTRLTVV.

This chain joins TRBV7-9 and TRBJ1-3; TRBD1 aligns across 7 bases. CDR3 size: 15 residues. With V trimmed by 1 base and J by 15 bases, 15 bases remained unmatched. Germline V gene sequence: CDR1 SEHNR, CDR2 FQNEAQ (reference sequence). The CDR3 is CASSLGDSGTVAEYF. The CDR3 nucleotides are TGTGCCAGCAGCTTAGGGGATTCCGGGACAGTCGCGGAATATTTT.

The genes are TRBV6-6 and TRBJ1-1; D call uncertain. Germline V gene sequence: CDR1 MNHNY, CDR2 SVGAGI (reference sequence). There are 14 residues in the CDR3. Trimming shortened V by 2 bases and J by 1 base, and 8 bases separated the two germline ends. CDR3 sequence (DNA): TGTGCCAGCAGTTACGTCCCCGAGAACACTGAAGCTTTCTTT. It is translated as CASSYVPENTEAFF.

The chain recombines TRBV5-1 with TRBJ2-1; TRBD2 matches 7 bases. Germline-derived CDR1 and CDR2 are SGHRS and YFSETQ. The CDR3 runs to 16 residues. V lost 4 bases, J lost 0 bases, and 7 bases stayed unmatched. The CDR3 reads CASSPGTGGSYNEQFF. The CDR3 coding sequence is TGCGCCAGCAGCCCGGGGACGGGAGGCTCCTACAATGAGCAGTTCTTC.

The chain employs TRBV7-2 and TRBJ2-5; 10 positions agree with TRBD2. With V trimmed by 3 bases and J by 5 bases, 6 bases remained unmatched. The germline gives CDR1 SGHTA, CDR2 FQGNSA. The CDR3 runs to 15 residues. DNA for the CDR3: TGTGCCAGCAGCTTTCAGCGGGGGGGCCGGGAGACCCAGTACTTC. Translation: CASSFQRGGRETQYF.

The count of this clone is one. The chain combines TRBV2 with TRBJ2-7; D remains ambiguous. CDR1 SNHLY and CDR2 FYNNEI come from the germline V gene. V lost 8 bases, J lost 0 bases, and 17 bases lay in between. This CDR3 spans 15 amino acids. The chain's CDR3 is CASLTGRFSSYEQYF. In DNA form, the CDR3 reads TGTGCCAGCCTCACCGGACGGTTCAGCTCCTACGAGCAGTACTTC.

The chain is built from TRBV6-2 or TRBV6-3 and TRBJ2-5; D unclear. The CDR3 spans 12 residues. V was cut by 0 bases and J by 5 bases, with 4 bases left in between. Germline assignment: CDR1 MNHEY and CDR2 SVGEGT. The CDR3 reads CASSYSHETQYF. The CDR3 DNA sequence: TGTGCCAGCAGTTACTCTCACGAGACCCAGTACTTC.

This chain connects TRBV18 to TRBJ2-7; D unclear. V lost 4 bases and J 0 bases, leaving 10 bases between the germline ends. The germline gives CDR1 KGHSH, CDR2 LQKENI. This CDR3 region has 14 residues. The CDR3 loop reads CASSLDIYSYEQYF. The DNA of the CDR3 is TGTGCCAGCTCACTAGACATTTACTCCTACGAGCAGTACTTC.

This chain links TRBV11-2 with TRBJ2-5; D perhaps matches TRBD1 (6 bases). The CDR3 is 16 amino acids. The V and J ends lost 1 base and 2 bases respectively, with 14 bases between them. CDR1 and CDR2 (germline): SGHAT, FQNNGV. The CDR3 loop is CASSLAGSGVQETQYF. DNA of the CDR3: TGTGCCAGCAGCTTAGCTGGGTCAGGGGTTCAAGAGACCCAGTACTTC.

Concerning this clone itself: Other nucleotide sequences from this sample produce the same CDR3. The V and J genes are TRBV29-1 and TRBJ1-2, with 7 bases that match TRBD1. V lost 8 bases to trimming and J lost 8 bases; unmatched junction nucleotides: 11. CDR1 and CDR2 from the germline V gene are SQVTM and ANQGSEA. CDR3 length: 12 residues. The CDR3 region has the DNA TGCAGCACCAGGGGGGGAGAGGGGGGCTACACCTTC. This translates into CSTRGGEGGYTF. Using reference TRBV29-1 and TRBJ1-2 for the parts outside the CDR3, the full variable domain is SAVISQKPSRDICQRGTSLTIQCQVDSQVTMMFWYRQQPGQSLTLIATANQGSEATYESGFVIDKFPISRPNLTFSTLTVSNMSPEDSSIYLCSTRGGEGGYTFGSGTRLTVV.

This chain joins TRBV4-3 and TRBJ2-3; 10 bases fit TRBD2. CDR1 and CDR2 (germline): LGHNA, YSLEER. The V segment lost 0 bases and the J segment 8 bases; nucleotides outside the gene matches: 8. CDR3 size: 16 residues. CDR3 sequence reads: CASSQDFERGGRTQYF. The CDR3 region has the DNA TGCGCCAGCAGCCAAGATTTCGAGCGGGGGGGCCGTACGCAGTATTTT.

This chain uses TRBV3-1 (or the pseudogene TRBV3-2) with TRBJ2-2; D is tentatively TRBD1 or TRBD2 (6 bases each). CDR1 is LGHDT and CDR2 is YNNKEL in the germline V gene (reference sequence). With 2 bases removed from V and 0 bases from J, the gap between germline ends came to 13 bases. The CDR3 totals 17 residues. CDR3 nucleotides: TGTGCCAGCAGCCAAAAGAGGGGGGTACCGAACACCGGGGAGCTGTTTTTT. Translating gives CASSQKRGVPNTGELFF.

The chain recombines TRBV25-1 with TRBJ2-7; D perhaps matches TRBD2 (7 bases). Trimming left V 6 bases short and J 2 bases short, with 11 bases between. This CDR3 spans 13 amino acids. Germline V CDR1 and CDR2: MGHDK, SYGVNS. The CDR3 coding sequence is TGTGCCAGCAGAGGAGGGGGGGCCTACGAGCAGTACTTC. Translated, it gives CASRGGGAYEQYF.

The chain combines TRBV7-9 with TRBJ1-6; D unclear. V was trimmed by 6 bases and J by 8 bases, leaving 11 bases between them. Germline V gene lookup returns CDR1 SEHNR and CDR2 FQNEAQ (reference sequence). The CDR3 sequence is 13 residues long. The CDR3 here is CASSRHGDSPLHF. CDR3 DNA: TGTGCCAGCAGTCGACACGGGGATTCACCCCTCCACTTT.

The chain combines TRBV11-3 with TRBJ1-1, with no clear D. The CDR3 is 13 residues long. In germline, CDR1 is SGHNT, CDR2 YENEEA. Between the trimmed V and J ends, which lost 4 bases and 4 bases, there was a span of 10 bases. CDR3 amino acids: CASSSYGSTEAFF. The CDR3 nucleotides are TGTGCCAGCAGCTCATATGGGAGCACTGAAGCTTTCTTT. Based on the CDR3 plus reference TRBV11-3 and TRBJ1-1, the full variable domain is EAGVVQSPRYKIIEKKQPVAFWCNPISGHNTLYWYLQNLGQGPELLIRYENEEAVDDSQLPKDRFSAERLKGVDSTLKIQPAELGDSAVYLCASSSYGSTEAFFGQGTRLTVV.

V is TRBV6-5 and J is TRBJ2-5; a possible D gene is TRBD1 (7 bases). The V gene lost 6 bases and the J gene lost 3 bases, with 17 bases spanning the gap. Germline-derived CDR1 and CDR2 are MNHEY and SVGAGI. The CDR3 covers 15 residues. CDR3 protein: CASSPGGRGEETQYF. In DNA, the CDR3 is TGTGCCAGCAGCCCAGGGGGGCGGGGAGAAGAGACCCAGTACTTC.

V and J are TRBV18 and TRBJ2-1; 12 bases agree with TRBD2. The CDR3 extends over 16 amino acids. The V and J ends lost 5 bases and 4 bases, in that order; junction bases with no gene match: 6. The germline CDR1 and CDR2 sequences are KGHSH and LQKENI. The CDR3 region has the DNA TGTGCCAGCTCATCCGGGACTAGCGGGTTTTACAATGAGCAGTTCTTC. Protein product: CASSSGTSGFYNEQFF.

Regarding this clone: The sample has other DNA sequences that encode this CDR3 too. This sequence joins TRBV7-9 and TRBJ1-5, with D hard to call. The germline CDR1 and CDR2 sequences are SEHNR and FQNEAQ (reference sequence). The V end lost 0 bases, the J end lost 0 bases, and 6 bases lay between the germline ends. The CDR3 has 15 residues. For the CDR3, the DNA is TGTGCCAGCAGCTTAGCGGGCCGTAGCAATCAGCCCCAGCATTTT. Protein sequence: CASSLAGRSNQPQHF.

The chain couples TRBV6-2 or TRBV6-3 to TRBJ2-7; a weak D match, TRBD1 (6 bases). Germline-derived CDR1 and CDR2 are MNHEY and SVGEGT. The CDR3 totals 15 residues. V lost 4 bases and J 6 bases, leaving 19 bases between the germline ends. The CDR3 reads CASSFPNRVLSEQYF. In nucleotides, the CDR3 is TGTGCCAGCAGTTTCCCAAACAGGGTCCTCTCCGAGCAGTACTTC.

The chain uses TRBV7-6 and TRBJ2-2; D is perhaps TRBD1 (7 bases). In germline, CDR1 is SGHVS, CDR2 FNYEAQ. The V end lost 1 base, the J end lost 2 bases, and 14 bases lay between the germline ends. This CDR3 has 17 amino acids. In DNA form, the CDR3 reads TGTGCCAGCAGCTTAGGGCCCAGGGGGGACAACACCGGGGAGCTGTTTTTT. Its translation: CASSLGPRGDNTGELFF.

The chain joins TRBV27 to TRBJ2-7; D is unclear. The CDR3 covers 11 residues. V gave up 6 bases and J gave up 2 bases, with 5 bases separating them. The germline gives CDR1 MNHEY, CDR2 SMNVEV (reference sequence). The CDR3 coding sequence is TGTGCCAGCAGGGATCCCTACGAGCAGTACTTC. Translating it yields CASRDPYEQYF.

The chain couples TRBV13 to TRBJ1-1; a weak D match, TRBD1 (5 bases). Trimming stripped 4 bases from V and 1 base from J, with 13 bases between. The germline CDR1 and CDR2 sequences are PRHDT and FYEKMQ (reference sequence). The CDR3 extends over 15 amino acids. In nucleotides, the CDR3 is TGTGCCAGCAGCTCCTTCGGGGGGGGGAACACTGAAGCTTTCTTT. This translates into CASSSFGGGNTEAFF.